This T cell receptor (beta chain) was sequenced in a study of monozygotic twins with inflammatory bowel disease. No DNA is given; TCRdb re-called the 5' RACE reads and lists each CDR3 protein once. This sample lists 200,000 to 250,000 distinct CDR3 sequences; its ten largest clones have 7.5% to 8%. With regard to this clonotype: Its antigen is undetermined.

CDR1 and CDR2 from the germline V gene are LNHDA and SQIVND (reference sequence). The CDR3 covers 15 residues. Study observations and caveats: Limited statistical power may explain no repertoire similarity difference between concordant and discordant twins. Patient repertoires may have gained variability from differing immunosuppressive treatments. IBD patients, compared with healthy twins, shared fewer clonotypes with others (especially with disease activity).

The rearrangement joins TRBV19 to TRBJ1-1; TCRdb's D call, TRBD1, is unchecked because there is no DNA. The sample was blood. The TCR comes from a human donor with ulcerative colitis or Crohn's disease, or a healthy co-twin of an affected twin (not recorded which). The CDR3 is CASSMGDKMNTEAFF. Together with reference TRBV19 and TRBJ1-1, the CDR3 gives the full variable domain: DGGITQSPKYLFRKEGQNVTLSCEQNLNHDAMYWYRQDPGQGLRLIYYSQIVNDFQKGDIAEGYSVSREKKESFPLTVTSAQKNPTAFYLCASSMGDKMNTEAFFGQGTRLTVV.